Each of the 11 T cell receptor beta chains below was sequenced from the same sample in a study of T cell responses to AZD1222 COVID-19 vaccine. Sequenced by immunoSEQ multiplex PCR; TCRdb stores in-frame clones only, minus some. The sample shows 150,000 to 200,000 clones, 94% of them seen only once. Sequencing was performed on peripheral blood, taken 28 days after the second AZD1222 dose. The receptors derive from an adult who received the AZD1222 COVID-19 vaccine.

This rearrangement joins TRBV2 to TRBJ1-2; weak D call: TRBD1 (5 bases). The ends were cut back, 5 bases at V and 6 bases at J, with 16 bases in the middle. Germline V gene data show CDR1 as SNHLY and CDR2 as FYNNEI. CDR3 size: 14 residues. This chain's CDR3 is CASSFQGAKHGYTF. CDR3 nucleotides: TGTGCCAGCAGTTTTCAGGGAGCTAAGCATGGCTACACCTTC.

V usage is TRBV19 and J usage is TRBJ2-2, with 10 bases matching TRBD1. After removal of 6 bases from V and 3 bases from J, the junction contained 4 bases not matched to a gene. The CDR3 is made up of 15 amino acids. Germline CDR1 LNHDA, CDR2 SQIVND (reference sequence). The CDR3 nucleotides are TGTGCCAGTAGGCGACAGGGGGCGGACACCGGGGAGCTGTTTTTT. Translating gives CASRRQGADTGELFF.

This clone came up once. V and J are TRBV6-1 and TRBJ2-7; 11 nucleotides match TRBD1. V dropped 3 bases and J dropped 3; count of bases not matched to a gene: 7. CDR3 length: 16 residues. Germline loops: CDR1 MNHNS, CDR2 SASEGT. CDR3 sequence (DNA): TGTGCCAGCAGTGATTTCCCGGGACAGGGGGTCTACGAGCAGTACTTC. Amino acids: CASSDFPGQGVYEQYF.

This chain connects TRBV16 to TRBJ1-4, with a tentative D call TRBD1 (6 bases). The CDR3 sequence is 16 residues long. Germline CDR1 and CDR2: KGHSY and FQNENV. Trimming took 5 bases from V and 4 from J, leaving 17 bases between them. The CDR3 loop is CASSGLYGGLNEKLFF. Written as DNA, the CDR3 is TGTGCCAGCAGCGGTCTGTATGGGGGCCTTAATGAAAAACTGTTTTTT.

This clone was seen only once. The chain is built from TRBV5-6 and TRBJ1-6, with D possibly being TRBD1 (6 bases). The CDR3 is 14 residues long. CDR1 and CDR2 (germline): SGHDT, YYEEEE. The V end lost 0 bases, the J end lost 5 bases, and 6 bases lay between the germline ends. The CDR3 reads CASSLGTDNSPLHF. In nucleotides, the CDR3 is TGTGCCAGCAGCTTGGGGACAGATAATTCACCCCTCCACTTT.

This rearrangement joins TRBV6-1 to TRBJ1-4; D call uncertain. Trimming shortened V by 2 bases and J by 8 bases, and 18 bases separated the two germline ends. Germline V gene sequence: CDR1 MNHNS, CDR2 SASEGT. This CDR3 is 16 amino acids long. The CDR3 nucleotides are TGTGCCAGCAGTGAAAGGCCTAGGGCAGTAGGAGAAAAACTGTTTTTT. Translation: CASSERPRAVGEKLFF.

CDR3 amino acids: CASSVGLWDTEAFF. The CDR3 nucleotides are TGTGCCAGCAGCGTGGGGCTATGGGACACTGAAGCTTTCTTT. The rearrangement links TRBV6-5 to TRBJ1-1; weak D call: TRBD1 (5 bases). Deletions cut 6 bases from V and 3 bases from J, with 14 bases between. CDR1 is MNHEY, CDR2 SVGAGI, per germline. This CDR3 has 14 amino acids.

V is TRBV7-9 and J is TRBJ1-2, with D possibly TRBD1 on 6 matching bases. In germline, CDR1 is SEHNR, CDR2 FQNEAQ (reference sequence). V was clipped by 6 bases and J by 2 bases, with 16 bases between them. The CDR3 totals 15 residues. CDR3 protein: CASRYGTSWNYGYTF. The CDR3 bases are TGTGCCAGCAGATACGGGACATCCTGGAACTATGGCTACACCTTC.

This chain connects TRBV6-1 to TRBJ1-5, with a possible D match to TRBD1 (6 bases). The germline V gene has CDR1 MNHNS and CDR2 SASEGT. The CDR3 consists of 14 residues. Trimming took off 3 bases at V and 4 bases at J, with 10 bases between the two ends. The DNA of the CDR3 is TGTGCCAGCAGTGATGGGGGGCGTAATCAGCCCCAGCATTTT. This gives the protein CASSDGGRNQPQHF.

The rearrangement uses TRBV29-1 and TRBJ1-5; 9 bases fit TRBD1. CDR3 length: 13 amino acids. The trim removed 4 bases at V and 7 bases at J, leaving 5 bases unmatched. CDR1 and CDR2 from the germline V gene are SQVTM and ANQGSEA. CDR3 nucleotides: TGCAGCGTTGCCGGGACAGGGCGCCAGCCCCAGCATTTT. Translated: CSVAGTGRQPQHF.

This sequence joins TRBV4-3 and TRBJ2-6; the D gene is possibly TRBD2 (7 bases). This CDR3 contains 18 residues. Trimming cost V 2 bases and J 1 base, with 15 bases left between them. Germline CDR1 reads LGHNA; CDR2 reads YSLEER. Here the CDR3 reads CASSQWEGGASGANVLTF. Here the CDR3 DNA reads TGCGCCAGCAGCCAATGGGAAGGGGGGGCGTCTGGGGCCAACGTCCTGACTTTC.